This T cell receptor beta chain comes out of a study of blood T cells in healthy people across ages. Study details: Template switching recovered approximately one barcoded beta molecule for every two T cells.

As to this clonotype: Its cognate antigen is unknown.

Study findings and constraints: Diversity of TCR beta per million T cells declined in a roughly linear way with age. The CMV status of each donor remained undetermined, and this could have confounded shifts in expanded clonotypes.

Looked up from germline, CDR1 is LGHNA and CDR2 is YNFKEQ. This CDR3 has 20 amino acids. V was cut by 1 base and J by 0 bases, with 21 bases left in between. PCR was performed a second time for roughly 7 to 12 cycles using a sample-barcoded 5' primer and a J-beta primer mix. Sequencing yielded, for each sample, at least 3 million paired-end reads carrying CDR3. TCRdb independently ran MiXCR on the 5' RACE reads; one entry per CDR3 protein. The table records some 1.8 million distinct CDR3 sequences, 35% to 50% of them present only once. The specimen sequenced was blood. This TCR was recovered from a human donor in good health. The V call is TRBV4-2, the J call TRBJ1-4; D may be TRBD1 (5 bases). The CDR3 DNA follows: TGTGCCAGCAGCCAAGTATTGTCACGGGGGACTGCTGCAACTAATGAAAAACTGTTTTTT. Translation: CASSQVLSRGTAATNEKLFF.